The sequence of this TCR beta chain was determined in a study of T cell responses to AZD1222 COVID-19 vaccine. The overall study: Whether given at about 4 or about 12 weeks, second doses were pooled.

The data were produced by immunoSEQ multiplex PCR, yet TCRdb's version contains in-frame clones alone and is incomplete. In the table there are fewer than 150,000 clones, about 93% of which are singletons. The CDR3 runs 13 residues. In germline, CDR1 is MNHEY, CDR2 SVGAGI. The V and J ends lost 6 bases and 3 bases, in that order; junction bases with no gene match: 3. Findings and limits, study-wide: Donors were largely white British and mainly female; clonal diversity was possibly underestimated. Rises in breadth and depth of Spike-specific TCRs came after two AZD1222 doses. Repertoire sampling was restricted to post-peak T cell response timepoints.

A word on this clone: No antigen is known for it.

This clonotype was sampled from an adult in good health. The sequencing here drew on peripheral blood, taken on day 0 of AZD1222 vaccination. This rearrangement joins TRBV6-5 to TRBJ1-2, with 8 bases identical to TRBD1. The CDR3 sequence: CASSLTGDYGYTF. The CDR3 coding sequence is TGTGCCAGCAGCCTGACAGGGGACTATGGCTACACCTTC.